This TCR beta chain was captured by sequencing in a study of shared clonotypes between healthy human individuals. Whole-study context: The donors, two women and three men, were aged 18 to 49.

Broader study findings: Generally, naive subsets (rather than memory subsets) showed larger estimated richness. Sequencing depth was predicted to influence how clonotypes are shared among donors.

A remark on this clone: What it binds is unknown.

Assay used: immunoSEQ multiplex PCR; TCRdb lists only in-frame clones, some missing. The sample consists of around 350,000 clones, roughly 80% of them appearing once. Nashville, Tennessee was home to all donors, who were Caucasian adults. The length of the CDR3 is 15 residues. Germline CDR1 is LGHNA and CDR2 is YNFKEQ. After removal of 1 base from V and 6 bases from J, the junction contained 4 bases not matched to a gene. Sequenced: memory CD4+ T cells sorted from blood. As for subset: CD45RA-negative fraction. The rearrangement uses TRBV4-2 and TRBJ2-1, with 9 bases aligning to TRBD2. The source is a man younger than 40 in good health. The CDR3 here is CASSQAETSGNEQFF. Here the CDR3 DNA reads TGTGCCAGCAGCCAAGCTGAGACTAGCGGCAATGAGCAGTTCTTC.